This T cell receptor (beta chain) was captured by sequencing in a study of STAT5B mutations in CD4+ large granular lymphocyte leukemia. At the level of the study: Among healthy donors, a particular HLA allele went with more CDR3 'QG' motifs.

Germline loops: CDR1 SGHDT, CDR2 YYEEEE. CDR3 length equals 14 residues. Trimming shortened V by 2 bases and J by 3 bases, and 11 bases separated the two germline ends. In the original processing: Productive clonotypes were detectable down to 2.59 x 10-5 frequency. The table came from immunoSEQ multiplex PCR; TCRdb's copy has only in-frame clones and leaves some out. D and trimming were read from the DNA, whereas the V and J calls and clone size are those reported in that table. This sample carries under 35,000 clones, about 70% of them seen once, and the ten largest clones take roughly 0.29%. Study findings and constraints: Patient CD4-sorted repertoires looked more clonal than healthy CD4+ repertoires, even without putative leukemic clones. No patients shared main leukemic clonotypes, though around 25% appeared at low frequency elsewhere.

Points on this clone: The antigen is unknown.

Sequencing used CD4+ T cells from blood buffy coats. The sequence was collected from a human donor in good health. The rearrangement joins TRBV5-6 to TRBJ1-1; possible D gene TRBD1, 5 bases. The CDR3 reads CASSLQVGDTEAFF. The CDR3 nucleotides are TGTGCCAGCAGCTTACAGGTCGGGGACACTGAAGCTTTCTTT.